Listed here are 5 T cell receptor beta chains from one sample, sequenced in a study of shared clonotypes between healthy human individuals. CD8 cells classed as naive were CD45RO-negative and positively selected for CCR7, excluding terminally differentiated effector memory CD45RA+ cells. The assay was immunoSEQ multiplex PCR, and TCRdb's table has in-frame clones only and misses some. The sample contains about 800,000 clones, about 96% of which appear only once. Sequenced material: naive CD8+ T cells sorted from blood. These TCRs come from a man aged 25-45 years in good health.

A remark on this clone: Other nucleotide sequences from this sample produce the same CDR3. The chain carries TRBV6-5 and TRBJ2-3, with D possibly TRBD1 on 5 matching bases. Germline CDR1 and CDR2: MNHEY and SVGAGI. This CDR3 region has 13 residues. V was cut by 6 bases and J by 3 bases, with 10 bases left in between. CDR3 bases: TGTGCCAGCAGCCCCCAGGGTACAGATACGCAGTATTTT. Amino acids: CASSPQGTDTQYF.

The chain carries TRBV7-2 and TRBJ2-3; D is tentatively TRBD1 or TRBD2 (5 bases each). CDR3 length: 13 residues. The V end lost 4 bases, the J end lost 3 bases, and 8 bases lay between the germline ends. The germline V gene has CDR1 SGHTA and CDR2 FQGNSA. This CDR3 is CASSWDVTDTQYF. The CDR3 DNA reads TGTGCCAGCAGCTGGGACGTTACAGATACGCAGTATTTT.

The chain employs TRBV11-2 and TRBJ2-7, with TRBD2 identical over 7 bases. After removal of 4 bases from V and 2 bases from J, the junction contained 17 bases not matched to a gene. This CDR3 contains 18 residues. CDR1 SGHAT and CDR2 FQNNGV come from the germline V gene. CDR3 nucleotide sequence: TGTGCCAGCAGCTCCCGACTAGCAGAGTACCCCCGCGCCTACGAGCAGTACTTC. Its protein is CASSSRLAEYPRAYEQYF.

The rearrangement uses TRBV13 and TRBJ1-4; D not resolved. CDR3 length: 13 residues. From germline, CDR1 is PRHDT and CDR2 FYEKMQ (reference sequence). Trimming took 10 bases from V and 5 from J, leaving 14 bases between them. The CDR3 DNA follows: TGTGCCACCACGATTAATCCGAATGAAAAACTGTTTTTT. This encodes CATTINPNEKLFF.

The rearrangement uses TRBV5-1 and TRBJ2-6; D possibly corresponds to TRBD2 (6 bases). From germline, CDR1 is SGHRS and CDR2 YFSETQ. This CDR3 has 17 residues. Between the trimmed V and J ends, which lost 6 bases and 0 bases, there was a span of 16 bases. The CDR3 nucleotides are TGCGCCAGCATGGGGCTAGCGTTCGACTCTGGGGCCAACGTCCTGACTTTC. Its protein is CASMGLAFDSGANVLTF.